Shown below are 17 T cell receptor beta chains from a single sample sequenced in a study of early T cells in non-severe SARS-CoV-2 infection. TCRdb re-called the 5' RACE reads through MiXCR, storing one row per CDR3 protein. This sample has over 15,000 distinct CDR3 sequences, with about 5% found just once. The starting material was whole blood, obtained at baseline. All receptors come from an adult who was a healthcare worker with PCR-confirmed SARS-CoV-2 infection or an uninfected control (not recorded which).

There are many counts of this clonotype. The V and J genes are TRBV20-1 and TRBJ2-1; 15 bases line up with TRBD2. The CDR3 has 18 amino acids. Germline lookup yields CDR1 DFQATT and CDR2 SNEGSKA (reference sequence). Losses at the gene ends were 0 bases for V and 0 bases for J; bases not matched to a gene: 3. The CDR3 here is CSARDRTSGGDSYNEQFF. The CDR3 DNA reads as TGCAGTGCTAGAGATAGGACTAGCGGGGGGGACTCCTACAATGAGCAGTTCTTC.

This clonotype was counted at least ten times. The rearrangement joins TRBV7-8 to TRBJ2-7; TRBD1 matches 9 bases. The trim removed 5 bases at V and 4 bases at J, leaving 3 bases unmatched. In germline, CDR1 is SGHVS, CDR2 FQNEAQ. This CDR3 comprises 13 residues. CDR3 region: CASSRDREYEQYF. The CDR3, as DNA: TGTGCCAGCAGCAGGGACAGGGAATACGAGCAGTACTTC.

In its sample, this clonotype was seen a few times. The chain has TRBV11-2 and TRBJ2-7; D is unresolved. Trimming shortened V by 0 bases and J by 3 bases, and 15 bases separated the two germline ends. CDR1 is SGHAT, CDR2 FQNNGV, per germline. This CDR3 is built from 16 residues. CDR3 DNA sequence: TGTGCCAGCAGCTTAGATTCGTCCGAGAATAACTACGAGCAGTACTTC. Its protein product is CASSLDSSENNYEQYF.

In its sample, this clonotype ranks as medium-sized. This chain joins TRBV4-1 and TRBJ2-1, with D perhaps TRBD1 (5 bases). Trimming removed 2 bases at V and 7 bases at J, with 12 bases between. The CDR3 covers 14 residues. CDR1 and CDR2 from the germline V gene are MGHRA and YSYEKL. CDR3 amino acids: CASSQQGKGNEQFF. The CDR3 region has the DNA TGCGCCAGCAGCCAACAGGGAAAAGGGAATGAGCAGTTCTTC.

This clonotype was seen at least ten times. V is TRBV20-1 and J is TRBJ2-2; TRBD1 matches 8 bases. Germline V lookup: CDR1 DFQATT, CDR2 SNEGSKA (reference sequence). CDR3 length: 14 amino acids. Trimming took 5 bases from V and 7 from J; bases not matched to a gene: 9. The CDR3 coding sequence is TGCAGTGCTCTAGGACAGGGTAGTGACGGGGAGCTGTTTTTT. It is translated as CSALGQGSDGELFF.

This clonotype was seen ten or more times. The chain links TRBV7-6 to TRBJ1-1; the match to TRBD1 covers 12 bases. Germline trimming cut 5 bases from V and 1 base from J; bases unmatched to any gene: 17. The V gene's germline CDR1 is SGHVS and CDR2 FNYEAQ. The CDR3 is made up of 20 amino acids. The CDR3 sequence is CASSDHFRDRGRVRNTEAFF. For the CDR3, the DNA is TGTGCCAGCAGCGATCATTTCCGGGACAGGGGGCGCGTGAGGAACACTGAAGCTTTCTTT.

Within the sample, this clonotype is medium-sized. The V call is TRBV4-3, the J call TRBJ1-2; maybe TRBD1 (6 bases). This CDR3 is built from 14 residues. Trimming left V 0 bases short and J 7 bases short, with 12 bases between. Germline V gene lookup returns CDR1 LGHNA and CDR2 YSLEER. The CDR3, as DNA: TGCGCCAGCAGCCAAGATCGTGGGGGCGGTGGCTACACCTTC. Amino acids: CASSQDRGGGGYTF.

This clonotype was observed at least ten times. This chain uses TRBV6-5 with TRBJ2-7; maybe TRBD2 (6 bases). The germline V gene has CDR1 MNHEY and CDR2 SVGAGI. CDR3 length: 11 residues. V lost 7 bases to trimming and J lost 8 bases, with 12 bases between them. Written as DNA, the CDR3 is TGTGCCAGCAACTCGGGGGTTAAGCAGTACTTC. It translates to CASNSGVKQYF.

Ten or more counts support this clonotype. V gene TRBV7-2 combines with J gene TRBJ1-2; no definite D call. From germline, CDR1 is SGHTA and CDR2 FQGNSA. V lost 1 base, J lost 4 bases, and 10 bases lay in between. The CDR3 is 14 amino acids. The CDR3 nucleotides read TGTGCCAGCAGCTTAGAAGTCAGGCTCTATGGCTACACCTTC. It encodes CASSLEVRLYGYTF.

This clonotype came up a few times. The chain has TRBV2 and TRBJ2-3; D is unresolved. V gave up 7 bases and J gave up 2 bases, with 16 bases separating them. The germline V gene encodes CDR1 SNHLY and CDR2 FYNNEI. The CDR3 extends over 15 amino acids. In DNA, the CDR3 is TGTGCCAGCACTGCGACCGGAGTGCCCACAGATACGCAGTATTTT. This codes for CASTATGVPTDTQYF.

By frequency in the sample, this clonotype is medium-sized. The CDR3 DNA reads TGTGCCAGTAGTATTTTGTGGGGCGCGGATGGCTACACCTTC. The encoded protein is CASSILWGADGYTF. This chain joins TRBV19 and TRBJ1-2; TRBD1 is a possible D gene (5 bases). The V end lost 3 bases, the J end lost 6 bases, and 14 bases lay between the germline ends. CDR3 length equals 14 residues. Germline CDR1 reads LNHDA; CDR2 reads SQIVND (reference sequence).

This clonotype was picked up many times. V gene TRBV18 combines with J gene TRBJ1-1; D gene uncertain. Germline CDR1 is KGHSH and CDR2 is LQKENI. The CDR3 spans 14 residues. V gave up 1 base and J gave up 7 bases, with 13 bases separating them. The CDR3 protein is CASSPRGMPGEAFF. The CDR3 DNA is TGTGCCAGCTCACCACGGGGAATGCCAGGTGAAGCTTTCTTT.

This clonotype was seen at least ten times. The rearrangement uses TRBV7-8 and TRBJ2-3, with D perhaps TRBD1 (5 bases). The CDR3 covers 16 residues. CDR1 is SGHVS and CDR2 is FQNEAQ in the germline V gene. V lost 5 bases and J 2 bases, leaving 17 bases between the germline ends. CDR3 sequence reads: CASSPDLGATTDTQYF. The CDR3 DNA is TGTGCCAGCAGCCCGGACCTAGGGGCTACCACAGATACGCAGTATTTT.

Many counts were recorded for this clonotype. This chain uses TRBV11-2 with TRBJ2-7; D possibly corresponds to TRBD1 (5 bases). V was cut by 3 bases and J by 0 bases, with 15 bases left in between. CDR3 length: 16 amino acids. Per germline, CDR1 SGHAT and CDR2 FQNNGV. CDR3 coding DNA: TGTGCCAGCAGCTTCCTGGGGCAGGCCAGCTCCTACGAGCAGTACTTC. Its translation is CASSFLGQASSYEQYF.

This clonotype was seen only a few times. This CDR3 reads CASSPGTGPYNEQFF. The DNA for the CDR3 is TGTGCCAGCAGTCCCGGGACAGGGCCCTACAATGAGCAGTTCTTC. This chain connects TRBV6-6 to TRBJ2-1, with 9 positions matching TRBD1. This CDR3 is 15 amino acids long. Germline-derived CDR1 and CDR2 are MNHNY and SVGAGI (reference sequence). V lost 5 bases to trimming and J lost 2 bases; unmatched junction nucleotides: 4.

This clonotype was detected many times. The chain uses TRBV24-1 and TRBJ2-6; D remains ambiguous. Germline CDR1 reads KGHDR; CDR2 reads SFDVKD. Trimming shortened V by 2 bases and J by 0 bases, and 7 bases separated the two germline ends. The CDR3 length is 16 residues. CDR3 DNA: TGTGCCACCAGTGATTCCCCGCACTCTGGGGCCAACGTCCTGACTTTC. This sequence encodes CATSDSPHSGANVLTF.

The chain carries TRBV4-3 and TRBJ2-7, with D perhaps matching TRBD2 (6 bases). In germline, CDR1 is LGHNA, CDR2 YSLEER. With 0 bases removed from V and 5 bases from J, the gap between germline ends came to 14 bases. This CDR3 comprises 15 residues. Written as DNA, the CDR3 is TGCGCCAGCAGCCAAGAACGCAGGGAGGTAGACGAGCAGTACTTC. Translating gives CASSQERREVDEQYF.